This T cell receptor (beta chain) was identified in a study of PD-L1 blockade in urothelial cancer. The CDR3 extends over 15 amino acids. CDR1 and CDR2 from the germline V gene are MNHEY and SVGAGI. V was clipped by 0 bases and J by 0 bases, with 6 bases between them. Sequenced by immunoSEQ multiplex PCR; TCRdb stores in-frame clones only, minus some. This repertoire shows around 70,000 clones, approximately 80% found once; its top ten account for roughly 4.5%. The receptor was isolated from a man between 65 and 79 years old with urothelial cancer. The sample consisted of PBMCs, taken around atezolizumab (anti-PD-L1) treatment. This chain uses TRBV6-5 with TRBJ1-3; D uncertain. The CDR3 DNA reads TGTGCCAGCAGTTACTCGAGGGACTCTGGAAACACCATATATTTT. This translates into CASSYSRDSGNTIYF.